What follows are 10 T cell receptor beta chains derived from one specimen sequenced in a study of blood T cell repertoires in COVID-19. This table comes from immunoSEQ multiplex PCR, and its TCRdb copy is limited to in-frame clones, with some not included. This table has 410,000 or so clones, just over 85% appearing once. Sequenced material: peripheral blood. These receptors all stem from a woman in her 30s with active or convalescent COVID-19.

The chain employs TRBV11-2 and TRBJ2-1, with D uncertain. The CDR3 consists of 11 residues. Germline V gene sequence: CDR1 SGHAT, CDR2 FQNNGV. Trimming shortened V by 3 bases and J by 9 bases, and 6 bases separated the two germline ends. CDR3 protein: CASSFGFEQFF. As DNA, the CDR3 is TGTGCCAGCAGCTTCGGTTTTGAGCAGTTCTTC.

The chain employs TRBV27 and TRBJ1-1; TRBD1 agrees at 7 bases. V lost 4 bases and J lost 3; bases outside the gene matches: 5. Germline assignment: CDR1 MNHEY and CDR2 SMNVEV (reference sequence). This CDR3 is 14 amino acids long. The CDR3: CASSSRTGDTEAFF. CDR3 nucleotide sequence: TGTGCCAGCAGTTCGCGGACAGGCGACACTGAAGCTTTCTTT.

The chain's CDR3 is CSVEDFDRKGWMNTEAFF. CDR3 DNA sequence: TGCAGCGTTGAAGATTTCGACAGGAAAGGGTGGATGAACACTGAAGCTTTCTTT. This chain connects TRBV29-1 to TRBJ1-1; D perhaps matches TRBD1 (6 bases). The CDR3 runs to 18 residues. CDR1 is SQVTM and CDR2 is ANQGSEA in the germline V gene. The ends were cut back, 0 bases at V and 0 bases at J, with 20 bases in the middle.

This chain joins TRBV19 and TRBJ2-4, with D maybe TRBD2 (6 bases). Trimming removed 2 bases from V and 0 bases from J, with 8 bases in between. The CDR3 runs 15 residues. CDR1 and CDR2 (germline): LNHDA, SQIVND (reference sequence). The CDR3 reads CASSIRGTAKNIQYF. The CDR3 DNA is TGTGCCAGTAGTATACGGGGGACAGCCAAAAACATTCAGTACTTC.

The chain links TRBV7-2 to TRBJ1-1, with 9 bases fitting TRBD1. V was pared by 9 bases and J by 4 bases, with 3 bases of the junction left unmatched. Germline values: CDR1 SGHTA, CDR2 FQGNSA. The CDR3 runs 12 residues. CDR3 protein: CARGQGSTEAFF. As DNA, the CDR3 is TGTGCCAGAGGACAGGGGAGCACTGAAGCTTTCTTT. The complete variable domain, with remaining parts taken from reference TRBV7-2 and TRBJ1-1, reads GAGVSQSPSNKVTEKGKDVELRCDPISGHTALYWYRQSLGQGLEFLIYFQGNSAPDKSGLPSDRFSAERTGGSVSTLTIQRTQQEDSAVYLCARGQGSTEAFFGQGTRLTVV.

The V and J genes are TRBV19 and TRBJ2-3, with TRBD2 matching over 7 bases. This CDR3 region has 12 residues. V lost 6 bases to trimming and J lost 5 bases; unmatched junction nucleotides: 2. CDR1 and CDR2 from the germline V gene are LNHDA and SQIVND (reference sequence). The CDR3 sequence is CASSLAGDTQYF. CDR3 in DNA: TGTGCCAGTAGCTTAGCGGGAGATACGCAGTATTTT.

The chain is built from TRBV6-5 and TRBJ1-1; TRBD1 might be the D (6 bases). The V end was cut by 0 bases, the J end by 0 bases, with 8 bases between. The CDR3 has 15 amino acids. Germline V gene data show CDR1 as MNHEY and CDR2 as SVGAGI. The CDR3 DNA follows: TGTGCCAGCAGTTACTCGGACAGAATGAACACTGAAGCTTTCTTT. Protein: CASSYSDRMNTEAFF.

The chain couples TRBV6-5 to TRBJ1-4; D ambiguous. Germline V gene data show CDR1 as MNHEY and CDR2 as SVGAGI. This CDR3 is 12 amino acids long. With 8 bases removed from V and 8 bases from J, the gap between germline ends came to 12 bases. The CDR3 sequence: CASSDGVEKLFF. The DNA for the CDR3 is TGTGCCAGCTCCGACGGGGTGGAAAAACTGTTTTTT.

The chain is built from TRBV5-1 and TRBJ2-3; 7 nucleotides match TRBD1. Looked up from germline, CDR1 is SGHRS and CDR2 is YFSETQ. V was clipped by 3 bases and J by 2 bases; unmatched bases: 6. The CDR3 loop spans 15 amino acids. In DNA, the CDR3 is TGCGCCAGCAGCTCATTCCAGGGGGACACAGATACGCAGTATTTT. Protein: CASSSFQGDTDTQYF.

V usage is TRBV2 and J usage is TRBJ2-1; perhaps TRBD2 as D (6 bases). Trimming took off 6 bases at V and 7 bases at J, with 16 bases between the two ends. Germline-derived CDR1 and CDR2 are SNHLY and FYNNEI. This CDR3 is built from 14 residues. In nucleotides, the CDR3 is TGTGCCAGCAGGACCGGGGGTCTTGGGAATGAGCAGTTCTTC. As protein: CASRTGGLGNEQFF. Looking up the rest from reference TRBV2 and TRBJ2-1 gives the full variable domain: EPEVTQTPSHQVTQMGQEVILRCVPISNHLYFYWYRQILGQKVEFLVSFYNNEISEKSEIFDDQFSVERPDGSNFTLKIRSTKLEDSAMYFCASRTGGLGNEQFFGPGTRLTVL.